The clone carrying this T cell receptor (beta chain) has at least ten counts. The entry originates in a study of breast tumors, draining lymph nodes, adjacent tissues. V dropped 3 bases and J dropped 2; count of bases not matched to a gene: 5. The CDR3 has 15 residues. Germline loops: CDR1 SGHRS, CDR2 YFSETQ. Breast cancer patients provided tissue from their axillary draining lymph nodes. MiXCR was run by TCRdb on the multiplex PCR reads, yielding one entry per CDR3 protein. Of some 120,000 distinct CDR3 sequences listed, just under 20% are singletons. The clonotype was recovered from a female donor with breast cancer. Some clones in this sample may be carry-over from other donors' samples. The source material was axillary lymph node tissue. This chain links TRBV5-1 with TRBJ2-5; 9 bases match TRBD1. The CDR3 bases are TGCGCCAGCAGCTCAGGACAGGGGTCACAAGAGACCCAGTACTTC. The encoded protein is CASSSGQGSQETQYF.